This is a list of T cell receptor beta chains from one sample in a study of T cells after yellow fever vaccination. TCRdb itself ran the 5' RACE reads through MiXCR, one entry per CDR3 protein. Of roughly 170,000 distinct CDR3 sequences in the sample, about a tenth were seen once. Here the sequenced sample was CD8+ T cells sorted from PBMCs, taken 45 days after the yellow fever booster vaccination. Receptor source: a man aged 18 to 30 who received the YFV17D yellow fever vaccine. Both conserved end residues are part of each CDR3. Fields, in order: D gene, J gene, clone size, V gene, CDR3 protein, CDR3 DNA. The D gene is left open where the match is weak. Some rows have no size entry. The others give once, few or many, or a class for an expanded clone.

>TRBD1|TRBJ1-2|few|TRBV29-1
CSADRGFGYGYTF
TGCAGCGCCGACAGGGGGTTCGGCTATGGCTACACCTTC
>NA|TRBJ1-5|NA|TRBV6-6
CASSSALNQPQHF
TGTGCCAGCAGTTCGGCCTTGAATCAGCCCCAGCATTTT
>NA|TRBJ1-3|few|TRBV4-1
CASSQATGMNTIYF
TGCGCCAGCAGCCAAGCGACGGGAATGAACACCATATATTTT
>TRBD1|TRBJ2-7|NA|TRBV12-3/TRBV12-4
CASSLAAGQADEQYF
TGTGCCAGCAGTTTAGCTGCGGGACAGGCTGACGAGCAGTACTTC
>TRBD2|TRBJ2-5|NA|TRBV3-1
CASSQELAGGRETQYF
TGTGCCAGCAGCCAAGAACTAGCGGGGGGGAGAGAGACCCAGTACTTC
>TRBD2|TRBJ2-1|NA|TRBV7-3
CASSPTTSGVSEQFF
TGTGCCAGCAGCCCAACGACTAGCGGGGTTTCTGAGCAGTTCTTC
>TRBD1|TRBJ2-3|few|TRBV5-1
CATQKTGGARTDTQYF
TGCGCCACCCAAAAGACAGGGGGCGCTAGAACAGATACGCAGTATTTT
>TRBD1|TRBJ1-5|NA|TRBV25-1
CASSGGTGGGQPQHF
TGTGCCAGCAGTGGGGGGACAGGGGGCGGTCAGCCCCAGCATTTT
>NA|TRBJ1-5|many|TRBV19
CASSMDGESQPQHF
TGTGCCAGTAGTATGGATGGGGAGAGTCAGCCCCAGCATTTT
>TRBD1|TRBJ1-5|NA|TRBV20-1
CSASWDRYLSNQPQHF
TGCAGTGCTAGTTGGGACAGGTACCTTAGCAATCAGCCCCAGCATTTT
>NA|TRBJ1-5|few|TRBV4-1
CASSQDPLAMGNQPQHF
TGCGCCAGCAGCCAGGACCCCTTAGCTATGGGCAATCAGCCCCAGCATTTT
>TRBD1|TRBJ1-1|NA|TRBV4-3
CASSPDRVGTEAFF
TGCGCCAGCAGCCCCGACAGGGTGGGGACTGAAGCTTTCTTT
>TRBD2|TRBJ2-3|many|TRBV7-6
CASRRLAASTDTQYF
TGTGCCAGCAGACGACTAGCAGCTAGCACAGATACGCAGTATTTT
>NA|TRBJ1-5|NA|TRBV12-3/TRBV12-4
CASSLGNSNQPQHF
TGTGCCAGCAGTTTAGGGAATAGCAATCAGCCCCAGCATTTT
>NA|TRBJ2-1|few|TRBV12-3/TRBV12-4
CASSLGSRGFNEQFF
TGTGCCAGCAGTTTAGGGTCGCGGGGCTTCAATGAGCAGTTCTTC
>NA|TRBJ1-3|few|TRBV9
CASSTPAGGSSGNTIYF
TGTGCCAGCAGCACCCCTGCCGGGGGGTCCTCTGGAAACACCATATATTTT
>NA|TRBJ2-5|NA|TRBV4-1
CASSSRWAETQYF
TGCGCCAGCAGCTCCCGTTGGGCAGAGACCCAGTACTTC
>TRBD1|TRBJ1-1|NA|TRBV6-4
CASRVTGEVTEAFF
TGTGCCAGCAGAGTCACAGGGGAGGTCACTGAAGCTTTCTTT
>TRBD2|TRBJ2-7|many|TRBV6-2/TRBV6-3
CASSWTSGSYEQYF
TGTGCCAGCAGTTGGACTAGCGGATCCTACGAGCAGTACTTC
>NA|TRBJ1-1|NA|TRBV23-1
CASTLFLGTEAFF
TGCGCCAGCACCTTATTTCTGGGCACTGAAGCTTTCTTT
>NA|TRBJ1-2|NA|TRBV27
CASSLSPAEGTPYGYTF
TGTGCCAGCAGTTTATCCCCGGCCGAGGGAACACCCTATGGCTACACCTTC
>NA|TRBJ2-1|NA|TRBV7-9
CASSRRGDRRIHEQFF
TGTGCCAGCAGCCGTAGGGGGGACAGAAGGATCCATGAGCAGTTCTTC
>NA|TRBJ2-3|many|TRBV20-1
CSAPVGLNHTDTQYF
TGCAGTGCTCCAGTCGGGCTCAACCACACAGATACGCAGTATTTT
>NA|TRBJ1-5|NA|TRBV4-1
CASSQGVWDMRSEEPQHF
TGCGCCAGCAGCCAAGGGGTGTGGGACATGAGATCAGAAGAGCCCCAGCATTTT
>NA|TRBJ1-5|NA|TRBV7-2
CASSLGAGYSNQPQHF
TGTGCCAGCAGCTTAGGGGCGGGGTATAGCAATCAGCCCCAGCATTTT
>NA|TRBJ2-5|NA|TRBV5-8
CASSFQWQEEETQYF
TGTGCCAGCAGCTTCCAGTGGCAGGAGGAAGAGACCCAGTACTTC
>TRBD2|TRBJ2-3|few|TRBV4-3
CASSQDRERGGATQYF
TGCGCCAGCAGCCAAGATCGGGAGCGGGGGGGCGCTACGCAGTATTTT
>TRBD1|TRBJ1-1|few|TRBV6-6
CASRPGQVNTEAFF
TGTGCCAGCAGACCCGGACAGGTGAACACTGAAGCTTTCTTT
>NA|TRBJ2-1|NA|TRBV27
CASSPASPGPPGREQFF
TGTGCCAGCAGCCCGGCGTCACCGGGACCTCCCGGTCGGGAGCAGTTCTTC
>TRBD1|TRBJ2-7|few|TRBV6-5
CASSSYGQGYEQYF
TGTGCCAGCAGTTCCTACGGACAGGGCTACGAGCAGTACTTC
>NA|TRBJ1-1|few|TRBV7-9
CASSLSGRVGTEAFF
TGTGCCAGCAGCTTATCCGGCAGGGTGGGCACTGAAGCTTTCTTT
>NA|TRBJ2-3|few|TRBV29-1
CSVERSGVEDTQYF
TGCAGCGTTGAAAGGTCAGGGGTGGAAGATACGCAGTATTTT
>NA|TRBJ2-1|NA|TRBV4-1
CASSPGPTNNEQFF
TGCGCCAGCAGCCCAGGTCCCACGAACAATGAGCAGTTCTTC
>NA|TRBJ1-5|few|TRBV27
CASRPYGSDSNQPQHF
TGTGCCAGCAGACCCTATGGAAGCGATAGCAATCAGCCCCAGCATTTT
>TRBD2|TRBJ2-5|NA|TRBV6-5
CASRPRGSGGETQYF
TGTGCCAGCAGGCCTCGAGGTAGCGGGGGAGAGACCCAGTACTTC
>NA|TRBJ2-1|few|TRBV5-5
CASSLFSGNNEQFF
TGTGCCAGCAGCTTGTTCTCCGGAAACAATGAGCAGTTCTTC
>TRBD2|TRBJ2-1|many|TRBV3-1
CASSQGSFVTSRSNEQFF
TGTGCCAGCAGCCAAGGGAGTTTCGTGACTAGCAGAAGCAATGAGCAGTTCTTC
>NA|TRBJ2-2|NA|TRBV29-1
CSVVKNTGELFF
TGCAGCGTGGTTAAGAACACCGGGGAGCTGTTTTTT
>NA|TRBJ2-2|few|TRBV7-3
CASSAENTGELFF
TGTGCCAGCAGCGCAGAGAACACCGGGGAGCTGTTTTTT
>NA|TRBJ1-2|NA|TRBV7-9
CASSFDGRVVSGGYTF
TGTGCCAGCAGCTTTGACGGTCGTGTGGTTTCAGGGGGCTACACCTTC
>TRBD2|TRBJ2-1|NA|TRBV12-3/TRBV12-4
CASSFSGATYNEQFF
TGTGCCAGCAGTTTTAGCGGGGCGACCTACAATGAGCAGTTCTTC
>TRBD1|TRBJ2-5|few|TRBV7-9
CASSPRDREETQYF
TGTGCCAGCAGCCCCCGGGACAGAGAAGAGACCCAGTACTTC